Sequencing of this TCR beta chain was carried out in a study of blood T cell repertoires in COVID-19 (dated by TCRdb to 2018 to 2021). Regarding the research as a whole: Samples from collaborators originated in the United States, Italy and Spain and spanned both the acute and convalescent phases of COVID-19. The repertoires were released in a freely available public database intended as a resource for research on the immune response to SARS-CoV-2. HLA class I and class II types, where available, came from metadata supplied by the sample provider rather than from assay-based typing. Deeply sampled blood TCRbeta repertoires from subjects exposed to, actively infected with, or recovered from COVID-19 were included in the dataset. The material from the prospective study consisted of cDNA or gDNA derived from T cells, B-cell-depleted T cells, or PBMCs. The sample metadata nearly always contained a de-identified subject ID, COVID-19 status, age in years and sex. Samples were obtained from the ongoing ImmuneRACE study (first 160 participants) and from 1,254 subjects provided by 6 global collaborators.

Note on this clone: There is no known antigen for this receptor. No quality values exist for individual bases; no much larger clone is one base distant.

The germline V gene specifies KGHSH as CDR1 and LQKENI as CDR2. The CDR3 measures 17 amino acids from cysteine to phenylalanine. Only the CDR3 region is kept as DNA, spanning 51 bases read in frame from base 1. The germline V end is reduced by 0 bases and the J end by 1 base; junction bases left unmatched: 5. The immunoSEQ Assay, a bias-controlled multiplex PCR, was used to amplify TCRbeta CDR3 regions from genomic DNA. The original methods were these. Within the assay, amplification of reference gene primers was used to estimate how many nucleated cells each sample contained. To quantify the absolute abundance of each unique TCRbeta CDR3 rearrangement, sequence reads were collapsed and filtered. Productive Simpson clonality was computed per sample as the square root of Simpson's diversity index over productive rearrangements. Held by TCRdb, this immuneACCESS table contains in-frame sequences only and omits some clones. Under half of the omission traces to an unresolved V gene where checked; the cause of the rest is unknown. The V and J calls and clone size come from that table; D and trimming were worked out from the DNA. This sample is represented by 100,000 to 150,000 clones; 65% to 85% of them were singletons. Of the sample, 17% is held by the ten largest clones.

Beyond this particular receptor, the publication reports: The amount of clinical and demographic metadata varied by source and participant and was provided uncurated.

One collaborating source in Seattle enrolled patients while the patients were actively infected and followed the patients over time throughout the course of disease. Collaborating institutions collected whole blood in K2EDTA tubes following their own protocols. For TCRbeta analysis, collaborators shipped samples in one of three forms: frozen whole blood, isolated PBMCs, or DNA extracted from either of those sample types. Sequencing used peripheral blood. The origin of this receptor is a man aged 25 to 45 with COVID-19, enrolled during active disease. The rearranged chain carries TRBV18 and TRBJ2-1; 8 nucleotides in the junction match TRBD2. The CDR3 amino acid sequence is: CASSPPPGRASYNEQFF. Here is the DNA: TGTGCCAGCTCACCACCTCCCGGGAGGGCGTCCTACAATGAGCAGTTCTTC.